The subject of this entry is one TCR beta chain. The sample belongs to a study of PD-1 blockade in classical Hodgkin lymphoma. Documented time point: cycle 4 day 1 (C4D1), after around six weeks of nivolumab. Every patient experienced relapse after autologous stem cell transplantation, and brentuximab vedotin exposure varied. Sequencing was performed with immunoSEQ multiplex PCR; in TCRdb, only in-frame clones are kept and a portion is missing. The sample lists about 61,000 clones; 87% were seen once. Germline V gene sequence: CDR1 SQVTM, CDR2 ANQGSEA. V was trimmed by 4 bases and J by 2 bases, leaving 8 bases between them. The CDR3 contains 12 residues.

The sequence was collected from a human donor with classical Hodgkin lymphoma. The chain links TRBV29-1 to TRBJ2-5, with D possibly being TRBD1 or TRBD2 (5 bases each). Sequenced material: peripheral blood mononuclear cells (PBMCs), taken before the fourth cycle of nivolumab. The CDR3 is CSVVGVQETQYF. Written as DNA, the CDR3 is TGCAGCGTTGTGGGGGTGCAAGAGACCCAGTACTTC.